Detailed here is one TCR beta chain. This specimen comes from a study of cytomegalovirus exposure and HLA in healthy donors. Both 60 Vbeta primers and 13 Jbeta primers went into the PCR. Measured with immunoSEQ multiplex PCR; TCRdb has only the in-frame clones, and not every one. Its listing shows fewer than 250,000 clones. Germline values: CDR1 SQVTM, CDR2 ANQGSEA. The CDR3 is 16 residues long. With V trimmed by 3 bases and J by 5 bases, 8 bases remained unmatched. The specimen sequenced was PBMCs. This chain uses TRBV29-1 with TRBJ2-1, with 12 nucleotides matching TRBD1. The receptor's source is a woman under 40 in good health and CMV-seropositive. This CDR3 is CSVDLWGQGANNEQFF. The CDR3 nucleotides read TGCAGCGTTGATTTATGGGGACAGGGGGCAAACAATGAGCAGTTCTTC.